Sequencing of this T cell receptor (beta chain) was carried out in a study of CD8 T cells in ankylosing spondylitis. Regarding the study as a whole: It appeared that ankylosing spondylitis blood was characterized by a TCR beta motif of eight highly homologous variants. Disease-associated clones were reportedly significantly overrepresented in matched ankylosing spondylitis synovial fluid.

CDR1 SQVTM and CDR2 ANQGSEA come from the germline V gene. V shed 4 bases and J shed 4 bases, with 11 bases lying between them. The CDR3 consists of 13 residues. Molecular-barcoded quantitative 5'-RACE produced these TCR beta libraries. TCRdb ran MiXCR on the 5' RACE reads and lists one entry per CDR3 protein. The data show around 150,000 distinct CDR3 sequences, with about a sixth seen just once and over 7.5% held by the top ten. In this sample, this clonotype turned up many times. Its antigen is as yet unknown. This sequence joins TRBV29-1 and TRBJ2-1; TRBD2 is a possible D gene (6 bases). This receptor was obtained from a male donor with ankylosing spondylitis or in good health (not recorded which). The sequenced material came from blood, either unsorted or a sorted T cell fraction (not recorded which). CDR3: CSVVWLAYNEQFF. Written as DNA, the CDR3 is TGCAGCGTTGTTTGGCTAGCGTACAATGAGCAGTTCTTC.